Each of the 31 T cell receptor beta chains below was sequenced from the same sample in a study of early T cells in non-severe SARS-CoV-2 infection. From the 5' RACE reads, TCRdb called clonotypes with MiXCR, one entry per CDR3 protein. Of around 30,000 distinct CDR3 sequences detected, less than 6% appear once; the ten largest clones hold approximately 12%. Sequencing used whole blood. The receptors derive from an adult who was a healthcare worker with PCR-confirmed SARS-CoV-2 infection or an uninfected control (not recorded which).

This clonotype was recorded at least ten times. The chain carries TRBV5-1 and TRBJ2-7, with D perhaps matching TRBD2 (5 bases). V was pared by 2 bases and J by 2 bases, with 14 bases between. Germline V gene sequence: CDR1 SGHRS, CDR2 YFSETQ. This CDR3 is built from 15 residues. CDR3 DNA sequence: TGCGCCAGCAGCTTTCACTACGACGGGACCTACGAGCAGTACTTC. Its translation: CASSFHYDGTYEQYF.

This clonotype was counted at least ten times. The chain carries TRBV6-5 and TRBJ1-1; D is ambiguous. This CDR3 contains 14 residues. Trimming pared 3 bases from V and 8 bases from J, leaving 16 bases between. Germline V gives CDR1 MNHEY, CDR2 SVGAGI. The CDR3 here is CASSYATPPGEAFF. DNA for the CDR3: TGTGCCAGCAGTTATGCCACCCCCCCAGGAGAAGCTTTCTTT.

This clonotype was counted many times. The genes are TRBV29-1 and TRBJ2-1; D is undetermined. In germline, CDR1 is SQVTM, CDR2 ANQGSEA. V was cut by 3 bases and J by 0 bases, with 6 bases left in between. This CDR3 is 13 amino acids long. CDR3 sequence reads: CSVDASSYNEQFF. The CDR3, as DNA: TGCAGCGTTGATGCCAGCTCCTACAATGAGCAGTTCTTC.

This clonotype has at least ten counts. The V and J genes are TRBV19 and TRBJ2-3; D is undetermined. This CDR3 spans 17 amino acids. The germline V and J ends were trimmed by 2 bases and 5 bases, with 20 bases remaining between them. CDR1 and CDR2 (germline): LNHDA, SQIVND (reference sequence). Written as DNA, the CDR3 is TGTGCCAGTAGTATATCCCAACCGAGCCCCCAGAAAGATACGCAGTATTTT. Translated: CASSISQPSPQKDTQYF.

This clonotype was recorded many times. The CDR3 DNA reads TGTGCCAGCAGACCTCCTACAGGGGAGGGCTATGGCTACACCTTC. Its protein product is CASRPPTGEGYGYTF. The chain couples TRBV27 to TRBJ1-2, with 7 bases that match TRBD1. This CDR3 spans 15 amino acids. The J segment lost 4 bases and the V segment lost 6 bases, leaving 11 bases of the junction unmatched. Germline CDR1 MNHEY, CDR2 SMNVEV (reference sequence).

This clonotype was seen only a few times. The V gene is TRBV5-5, the J gene TRBJ2-3, with TRBD1 matching over 9 bases. The length of the CDR3 is 16 residues. J lost 3 bases, V lost 3 bases, and 8 bases had no gene match. Germline assignment: CDR1 SGHKS and CDR2 YYEKEE (reference sequence). The DNA for the CDR3 is TGTGCCAGCAGCTCTGGACAGGGGAGTTTTACAGATACGCAGTATTTT. Translated: CASSSGQGSFTDTQYF.

This clonotype is medium-sized within its sample. The chain uses TRBV29-1 and TRBJ2-6; D remains unclear. The CDR3 consists of 16 residues. V gave up 2 bases and J gave up 1 base, with 12 bases separating them. CDR1 is SQVTM, CDR2 ANQGSEA, per germline. CDR3 amino acids: CSVETDVGSGANVLTF. CDR3 DNA sequence: TGCAGCGTTGAAACGGATGTTGGTTCTGGGGCCAACGTCCTGACTTTC.

The V gene is TRBV4-3, the J gene TRBJ2-1; D may correspond to TRBD1 or TRBD2 (5 bases each). Between the trimmed V and J ends, which lost 0 bases and 3 bases, there was a span of 9 bases. The CDR3 totals 15 residues. Germline CDR1 and CDR2: LGHNA and YSLEER. The CDR3 DNA reads as TGCGCCAGCAGCCAAGATGGGACCAACTACAATGAGCAGTTCTTC. It encodes CASSQDGTNYNEQFF.

The chain combines TRBV4-3 with TRBJ2-3; 8 bases are shared with TRBD2. Germline-derived CDR1 and CDR2 are LGHNA and YSLEER. The V segment lost 4 bases and the J segment 4 bases; nucleotides outside the gene matches: 7. The CDR3 runs 15 residues. For the CDR3, the DNA is TGCGCCAGCAGCCTGAGCGGGGGAATGGCAGATACGCAGTATTTT. It encodes CASSLSGGMADTQYF.

This clonotype was observed a few times. The chain uses TRBV5-1 and TRBJ2-5; D perhaps matches TRBD2 (6 bases). Deletions cut 4 bases from V and 0 bases from J, with 13 bases between. This CDR3 is built from 15 residues. CDR1 is SGHRS and CDR2 is YFSETQ in the germline V gene. CDR3 sequence reads: CASSPNPSDQETQYF. CDR3 nucleotide sequence: TGCGCCAGCAGCCCCAATCCTAGCGACCAAGAGACCCAGTACTTC.

This clonotype was observed many times. The chain recombines TRBV4-3 with TRBJ1-1; no clear D gene. V dropped 0 bases and J dropped 5 bases, with 13 bases sitting between them. CDR1 and CDR2 (germline): LGHNA, YSLEER. The CDR3 extends over 15 amino acids. This CDR3 reads CASSQDHTAGTEAFF. The CDR3 bases are TGCGCCAGCAGCCAAGATCACACAGCGGGTACTGAAGCTTTCTTT.

This clonotype was recorded at least ten times. The V call is TRBV12-3 or TRBV12-4, the J call TRBJ1-5; TRBD1 matches 9 bases. Trimming cost V 6 bases and J 1 base; bases outside gene matches: 4. This CDR3 contains 15 residues. The CDR3 DNA reads as TGTGCCAGCAGAGGGGACAGGGTGAGCAATCAGCCCCAGCATTTT. Residues: CASRGDRVSNQPQHF.

This clonotype was counted many times. The chain carries TRBV12-3 or TRBV12-4 and TRBJ2-1; D possibly matches TRBD1 or TRBD2 (5 bases each). The CDR3 length is 13 residues. V was clipped by 6 bases and J by 4 bases, with 10 bases between them. CDR3 sequence (DNA): TGTGCCAGCAGGAGGGACGTATACAATGAGCAGTTCTTC. Translation: CASRRDVYNEQFF.

The DNA of the CDR3 is TGTGCCAGCAGGACGGGCGAGAGCACTGAAGCTTTCTTT. Protein: CASRTGESTEAFF. V is TRBV2 and J is TRBJ1-1; no reliable D call. V was clipped by 6 bases and J by 4 bases, with 12 bases between them. The CDR3 extends over 13 amino acids. Germline loops: CDR1 SNHLY, CDR2 FYNNEI.

This clonotype appeared many times. The CDR3 region has the DNA TGCGCCAGCAGCCTGAGACTAGCGGGGGCGATCAATGAGCAGTTCTTC. This codes for CASSLRLAGAINEQFF. This rearrangement joins TRBV4-3 to TRBJ2-1; 12 nucleotides match TRBD2. Germline V gives CDR1 LGHNA, CDR2 YSLEER. The junction had 7 bases not matched to a gene; V was cut back by 4 bases and J by 6 bases. The CDR3 contains 16 residues.

This clonotype was observed many times. The rearrangement uses TRBV5-6 and TRBJ2-5; D remains unclear. The CDR3 loop spans 15 amino acids. The V gene's germline CDR1 is SGHDT and CDR2 YYEEEE. Between the trimmed V and J ends, which lost 4 bases and 5 bases, there was a span of 18 bases. The CDR3 sequence: CASSEKDQPEETQYF. The DNA of the CDR3 is TGTGCCAGCAGCGAGAAGGACCAGCCGGAGGAGACCCAGTACTTC.

V usage is TRBV7-9 and J usage is TRBJ2-7; D may be TRBD1 (6 bases). Trimming stripped 2 bases from V and 5 bases from J, with 16 bases between. The CDR3 spans 15 residues. The germline V gene has CDR1 SEHNR and CDR2 FQNEAQ (reference sequence). The CDR3 DNA reads as TGTGCCAGCAGCTTATCACAGGGTAATTCCCACGAGCAGTACTTC. Translation gives CASSLSQGNSHEQYF.

This chain connects TRBV20-1 to TRBJ2-5; D is uncertain. The CDR3 covers 12 residues. Germline values: CDR1 DFQATT, CDR2 SNEGSKA (reference sequence). Trimming took 6 bases from V and 6 from J, leaving 14 bases between them. CDR3 DNA sequence: TGCAGTGCAAGACGGATTGAGCAGACCCAGTACTTC. Translation gives CSARRIEQTQYF.

This clonotype was seen repeatedly, ten times or more. V and J are TRBV7-8 and TRBJ2-3, with TRBD2 matching over 8 bases. Germline loops: CDR1 SGHVS, CDR2 FQNEAQ. V gave up 5 bases and J gave up 1 base; unmatched junction bases: 8. The CDR3 runs to 16 residues. The CDR3 region is CASSPLAGGRTDTQYF. The CDR3, as DNA: TGTGCCAGCAGCCCCCTCGCGGGGGGACGCACAGATACGCAGTATTTT.

This clonotype has a count of ten or more. The rearrangement links TRBV7-2 to TRBJ1-5; D is ambiguous. Trimming cost V 1 base and J 7 bases, with 11 bases left between them. CDR1 and CDR2 from the germline V gene are SGHTA and FQGNSA. This CDR3 comprises 14 residues. CDR3 region: CASSLGGYRQPQHF. Here the CDR3 DNA reads TGTGCCAGCAGCTTAGGAGGGTACCGCCAGCCCCAGCATTTT.

The V gene is TRBV10-3, the J gene TRBJ1-6; 7 nucleotides match TRBD1. The V and J ends lost 3 bases and 9 bases, in that order; junction bases with no gene match: 2. The length of the CDR3 is 13 residues. The germline V gene encodes CDR1 ENHRY and CDR2 SYGVKD. The CDR3 loop reads CAISEPGGSPLHF. Here the CDR3 DNA reads TGTGCCATCAGTGAACCAGGGGGTTCACCCCTCCACTTT.

Ten or more counts support this clonotype. This sequence joins TRBV5-1 and TRBJ1-2; unclear D gene. Germline V gives CDR1 SGHRS, CDR2 YFSETQ. The CDR3 runs to 13 residues. V lost 2 bases and J 6 bases, leaving 11 bases between the germline ends. CDR3 coding DNA: TGCGCCAGCAGCTTATGGACCGGAGATGGCTACACCTTC. It translates to CASSLWTGDGYTF. Supplemented by reference TRBV5-1 and TRBJ1-2, the full variable domain reads KAGVTQTPRYLIKTRGQQVTLSCSPISGHRSVSWYQQTPGQGLQFLFEYFSETQRNKGNFPGRFSGRQFSNSRSEMNVSTLELGDSALYLCASSLWTGDGYTFGSGTRLTVV.

This clonotype was seen many times. The chain recombines TRBV4-3 with TRBJ2-3; 8 bases are a match to TRBD2. This CDR3 spans 19 amino acids. The trim removed 1 base at V and 2 bases at J, leaving 14 bases unmatched. CDR1 and CDR2 (germline): LGHNA, YSLEER. The CDR3 region is CASSQVFAHIAGFTDTQYF. The CDR3, as DNA: TGCGCCAGCAGCCAAGTTTTTGCCCACATAGCGGGGTTCACAGATACGCAGTATTTT.

This clonotype has a count of ten or more. The CDR3 spells CASADPGMNTEAFF. The CDR3 bases are TGTGCCAGCGCGGACCCAGGGATGAACACTGAAGCTTTCTTT. The gene calls are TRBV6-6 and TRBJ1-1; D might be TRBD1 (5 bases). Trimming stripped 8 bases from V and 0 bases from J, with 13 bases between. CDR3 size: 14 residues. Germline V gene data show CDR1 as MNHNY and CDR2 as SVGAGI (reference sequence).

This clonotype was observed at least ten times. The V gene is TRBV7-9, the J gene TRBJ2-1; 12 bases line up with TRBD2. CDR1 is SEHNR and CDR2 is FQNEAQ in the germline V gene (reference sequence). V was pared by 5 bases and J by 9 bases, with 8 bases of the junction left unmatched. The CDR3 length is 15 residues. CDR3 coding DNA: TGTGCCAGCAGCACTAGCGGGGGGACATACGGTGAGCAGTTCTTC. It encodes CASSTSGGTYGEQFF. Filled out from reference TRBV7-9 and TRBJ2-1, the complete variable domain reads DTGVSQNPRHKITKRGQNVTFRCDPISEHNRLYWYRQTLGQGPEFLTYFQNEAQLEKSRLLSDRFSAERPKGSFSTLEIQRTEQGDSAMYLCASSTSGGTYGEQFFGPGTRLTVL.

This clonotype was seen many times. The V call is TRBV7-9, the J call TRBJ2-7, with 7 bases that match TRBD1. Unmatched junction bases numbered 7, after V lost 3 bases and J lost 5 bases. This CDR3 comprises 14 residues. In germline, CDR1 is SEHNR, CDR2 FQNEAQ (reference sequence). The CDR3 loop reads CASSFTGTEDEQYF. For the CDR3, the DNA is TGTGCCAGCAGCTTTACCGGGACAGAGGACGAGCAGTACTTC. Full variable domain (rest looked up from reference TRBV7-9 and TRBJ2-7): DTGVSQNPRHKITKRGQNVTFRCDPISEHNRLYWYRQTLGQGPEFLTYFQNEAQLEKSRLLSDRFSAERPKGSFSTLEIQRTEQGDSAMYLCASSFTGTEDEQYFGPGTRLTVT.

This clonotype was seen more than once but under ten times. The germline gene is not matched at one end of the junction; a read error may be the cause. The J gene is TRBJ2-5, the V gene TRBV11-2; either TRBD1 or TRBD2 may supply D (6 bases each). This CDR3 contains 14 residues. Germline CDR1 reads SGHAT; CDR2 reads FQNNGV. CDR3: CTSSLDGGLETQYF. Here the CDR3 DNA reads TGTACCAGCAGCTTAGATGGGGGGCTGGAGACCCAGTACTTC.

This clonotype appeared a few times. This may be a read error, as it is one base from a much larger clone. Lacking the conserved final phenylalanine or tryptophan, this CDR3 likely reflects a read error. V and J are TRBV7-9 and TRBJ2-1; a possible D gene is TRBD1 (6 bases). V lost 3 bases, J lost 8 bases, and 11 bases lay in between. CDR1 and CDR2 (germline): SEHNR, FQNEAQ (reference sequence). This CDR3 comprises 13 residues. The CDR3 DNA is TGTGCCAGCAGCTTGGACAGTTATGATGAGCAGTTCTTA. This gives the protein CASSLDSYDEQFL.

This clonotype appeared many times. The V call is TRBV14, the J call TRBJ1-1; D remains ambiguous. The CDR3 sequence is 12 residues long. From germline, CDR1 is SGHDN and CDR2 FVKESK. Trimming shortened V by 4 bases and J by 11 bases, and 14 bases separated the two germline ends. In nucleotides, the CDR3 is TGTGCCAGCAGCCCGTCCGGAGGTATTGCTTTCTTT. The encoded protein is CASSPSGGIAFF.

Ten or more counts support this clonotype. The rearrangement links TRBV4-3 to TRBJ1-1, with 7 bases matching TRBD1. This CDR3 region has 16 residues. CDR1 LGHNA and CDR2 YSLEER come from the germline V gene. Germline trimming cut 0 bases from V and 10 bases from J; bases unmatched to any gene: 14. Here the CDR3 DNA reads TGCGCCAGCAGCCAAGATCTCCTGACAGGGCAGGGAGGAGCTTTCTTT. Protein sequence: CASSQDLLTGQGGAFF.

The J gene is TRBJ1-1, the V gene TRBV7-6; D is uncertain. Trimming shortened V by 0 bases and J by 1 base, and 3 bases separated the two germline ends. This CDR3 region has 13 residues. CDR1 is SGHVS, CDR2 FNYEAQ, per germline. The CDR3 here is CASSLARNTEAFF. The CDR3 nucleotides are TGTGCCAGCAGCTTAGCTCGGAACACTGAAGCTTTCTTT.